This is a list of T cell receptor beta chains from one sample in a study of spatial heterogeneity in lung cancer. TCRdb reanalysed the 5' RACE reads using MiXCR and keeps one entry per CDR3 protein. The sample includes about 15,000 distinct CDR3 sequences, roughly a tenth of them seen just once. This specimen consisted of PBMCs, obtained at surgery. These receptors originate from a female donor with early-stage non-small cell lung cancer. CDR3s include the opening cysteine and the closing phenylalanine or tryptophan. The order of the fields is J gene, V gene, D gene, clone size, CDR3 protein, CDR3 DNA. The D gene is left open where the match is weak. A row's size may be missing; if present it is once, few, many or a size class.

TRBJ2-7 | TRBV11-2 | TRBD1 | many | CASSFDRDLFF | TGTGCCAGCAGCTTCGACAGGGACCTATTCTTC
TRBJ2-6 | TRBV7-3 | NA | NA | CASSILSSGANVLTF | TGTGCCAGCAGCATTTTAAGCTCTGGGGCCAACGTCCTGACTTTC
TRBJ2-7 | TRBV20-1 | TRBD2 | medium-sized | CSVPRPPGLAGGPPTYEQYF | TGCAGTGTTCCCCGCCCTCCGGGACTAGCGGGGGGGCCACCTACGTACGAGCAGTACTTC
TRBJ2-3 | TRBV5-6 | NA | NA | CASSSLGGLGTDTQYF | TGTGCCAGCAGCTCCCTCGGGGGGCTGGGCACAGATACGCAGTATTTT
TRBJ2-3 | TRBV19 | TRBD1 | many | CASRTRGPSDTQYF | TGTGCCAGTAGAACCAGGGGGCCCTCAGATACGCAGTATTTT
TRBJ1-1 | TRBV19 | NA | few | CASSFLGTEAFF | TGTGCCAGTAGTTTTCTTGGGACTGAAGCTTTCTTT
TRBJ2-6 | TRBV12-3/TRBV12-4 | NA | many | CASRAPQGEANVLTF | TGTGCCAGCAGAGCCCCCCAGGGAGAGGCCAACGTCCTGACTTTC
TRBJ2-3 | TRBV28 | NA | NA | CASRSPEGPRDTQYF | TGTGCCAGCAGATCTCCTGAGGGCCCTAGAGATACGCAGTATTTT
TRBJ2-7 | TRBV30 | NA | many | CACHPGGSEQYF | TGTGCCTGCCACCCTGGGGGGTCCGAGCAGTACTTC
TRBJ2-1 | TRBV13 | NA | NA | CASSFKAGYNEQFF | TGTGCCAGCAGCTTCAAGGCCGGATACAATGAGCAGTTCTTC
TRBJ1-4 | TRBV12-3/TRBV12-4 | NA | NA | CASSYNEKLFF | TGTGCCAGCAGTTATAATGAAAAACTGTTTTTT
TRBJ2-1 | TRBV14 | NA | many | CASSPLVGTPGNEQFF | TGTGCCAGCAGCCCGCTGGTCGGGACCCCCGGCAATGAGCAGTTCTTC
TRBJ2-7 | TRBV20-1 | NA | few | CSARVGGTGTKQYF | TGCAGTGCTAGAGTCGGGGGGACAGGTACGAAGCAGTACTTC
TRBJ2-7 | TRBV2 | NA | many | CASRPSGASLPYEQYF | TGTGCCAGCAGACCCTCGGGTGCTTCCCTCCCTTACGAGCAGTACTTC
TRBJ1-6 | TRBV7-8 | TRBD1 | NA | CASSLVFWTGVSPLHF | TGTGCCAGCAGCTTAGTTTTTTGGACAGGGGTTTCACCCCTCCACTTT
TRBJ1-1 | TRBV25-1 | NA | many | CASSEYGRGTNTEAFF | TGTGCCAGCAGTGAATACGGTAGAGGGACGAACACTGAAGCTTTCTTT
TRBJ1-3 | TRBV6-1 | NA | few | CASSEAGGSGNTIYF | TGTGCCAGCAGTGAAGCTGGGGGATCTGGAAACACCATATATTTT
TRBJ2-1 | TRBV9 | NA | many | CASSVGAVGNEQFF | TGTGCCAGCAGCGTAGGGGCCGTGGGCAATGAGCAGTTCTTC
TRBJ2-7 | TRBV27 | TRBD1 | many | CASSRTGVYEQYF | TGTGCCAGCAGCAGGACAGGGGTCTACGAGCAGTACTTC
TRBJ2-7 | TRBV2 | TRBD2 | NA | CASRAGERNEQYF | TGTGCCAGCAGGGCGGGGGAGAGGAACGAGCAGTACTTC
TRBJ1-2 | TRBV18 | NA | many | CASSPPWGDNYGYTF | TGTGCCAGCTCACCACCGTGGGGAGATAACTATGGCTACACCTTC
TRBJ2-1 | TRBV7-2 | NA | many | CASSPFNEQFF | TGTGCCAGCAGCCCGTTCAATGAGCAGTTCTTC
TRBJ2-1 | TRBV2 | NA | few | CASRRPYNEQFF | TGTGCCAGCAGACGGCCTTACAATGAGCAGTTCTTC
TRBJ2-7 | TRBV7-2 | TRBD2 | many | CASSSRGGLYEQYF | TGTGCCAGCAGCTCCCGGGGGGGCCTATACGAGCAGTACTTC